This TCR beta chain was recorded in a study of T cell responses to AZD1222 COVID-19 vaccine. The CDR3 consists of 15 residues. The V gene's germline CDR1 is MNHEY and CDR2 SVGAGI. The V end lost 8 bases, the J end lost 3 bases, and 19 bases lay between the germline ends. Clones were sequenced by immunoSEQ multiplex PCR, and TCRdb holds only the in-frame ones, with some missing. The sample consists of approximately 160,000 clones, 75% to 95% of them appearing once. The source of this sequence is an adult in good health. The sequenced sample was peripheral blood, obtained on day 0 of AZD1222 vaccination. V and J are TRBV6-5 and TRBJ1-1; possibly TRBD1 for D (6 bases). For the CDR3, the DNA is TGTGCCAGCGCACCACGGGAGGGGGGATACACTGAAGCTTTCTTT. It yields the protein CASAPREGGYTEAFF.